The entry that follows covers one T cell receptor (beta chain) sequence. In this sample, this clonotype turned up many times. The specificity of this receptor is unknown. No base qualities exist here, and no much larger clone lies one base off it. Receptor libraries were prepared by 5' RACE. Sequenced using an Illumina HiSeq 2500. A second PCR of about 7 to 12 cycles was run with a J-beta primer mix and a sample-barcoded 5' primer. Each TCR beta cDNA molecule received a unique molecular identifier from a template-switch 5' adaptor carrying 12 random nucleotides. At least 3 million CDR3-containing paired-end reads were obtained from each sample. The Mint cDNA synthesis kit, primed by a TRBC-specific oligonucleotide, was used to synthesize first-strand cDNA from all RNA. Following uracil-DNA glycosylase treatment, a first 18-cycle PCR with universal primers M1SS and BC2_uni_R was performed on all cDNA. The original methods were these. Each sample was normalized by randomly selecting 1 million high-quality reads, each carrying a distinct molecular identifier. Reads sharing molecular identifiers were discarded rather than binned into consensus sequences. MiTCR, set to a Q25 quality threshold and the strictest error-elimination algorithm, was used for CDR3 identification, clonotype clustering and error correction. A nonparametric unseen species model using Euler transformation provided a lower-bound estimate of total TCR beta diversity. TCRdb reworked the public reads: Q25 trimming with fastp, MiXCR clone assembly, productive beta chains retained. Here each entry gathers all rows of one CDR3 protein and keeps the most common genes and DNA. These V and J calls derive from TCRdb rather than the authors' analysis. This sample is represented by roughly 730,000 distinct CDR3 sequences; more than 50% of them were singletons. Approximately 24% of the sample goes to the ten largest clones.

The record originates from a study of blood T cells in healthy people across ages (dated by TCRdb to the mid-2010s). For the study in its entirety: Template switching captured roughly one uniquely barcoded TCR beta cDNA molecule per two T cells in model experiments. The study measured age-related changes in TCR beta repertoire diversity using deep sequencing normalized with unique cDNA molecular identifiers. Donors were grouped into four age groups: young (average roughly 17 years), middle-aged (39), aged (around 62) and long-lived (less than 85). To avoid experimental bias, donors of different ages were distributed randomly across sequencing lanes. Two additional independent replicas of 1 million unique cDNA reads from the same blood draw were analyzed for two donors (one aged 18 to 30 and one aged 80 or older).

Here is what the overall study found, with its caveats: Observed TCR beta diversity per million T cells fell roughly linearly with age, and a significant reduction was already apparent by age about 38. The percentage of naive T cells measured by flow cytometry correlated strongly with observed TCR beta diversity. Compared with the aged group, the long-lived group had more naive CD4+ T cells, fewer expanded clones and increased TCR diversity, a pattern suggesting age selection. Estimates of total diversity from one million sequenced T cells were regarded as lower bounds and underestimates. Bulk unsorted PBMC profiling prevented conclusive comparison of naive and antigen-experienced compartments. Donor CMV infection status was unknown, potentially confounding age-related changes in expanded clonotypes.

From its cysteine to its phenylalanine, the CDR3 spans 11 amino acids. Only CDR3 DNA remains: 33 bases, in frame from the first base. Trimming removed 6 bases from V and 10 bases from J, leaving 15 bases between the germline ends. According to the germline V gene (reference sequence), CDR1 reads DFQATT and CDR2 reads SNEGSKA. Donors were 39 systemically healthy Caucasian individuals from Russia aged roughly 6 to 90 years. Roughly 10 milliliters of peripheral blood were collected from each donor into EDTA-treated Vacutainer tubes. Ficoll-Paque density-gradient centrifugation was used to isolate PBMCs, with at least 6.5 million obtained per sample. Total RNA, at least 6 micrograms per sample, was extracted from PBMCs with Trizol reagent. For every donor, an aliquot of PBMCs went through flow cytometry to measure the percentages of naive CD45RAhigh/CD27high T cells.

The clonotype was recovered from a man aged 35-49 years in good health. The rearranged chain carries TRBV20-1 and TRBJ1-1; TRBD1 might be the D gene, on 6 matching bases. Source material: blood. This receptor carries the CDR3 CSARGPGRAFF. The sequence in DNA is TGCAGTGCCAGGGGCCCAGGGAGAGCTTTCTTT.